This TCR beta chain is drawn from a study of CD8 T cells in Susac syndrome. RNA amounts of roughly 0.5 to 1 ug underwent reverse transcription with random hexamers. TCRdb itself ran the immunoSEQ multiplex PCR reads through MiXCR, one entry per CDR3 protein. Seen here are 180,000 or so distinct CDR3 sequences, around 96% observed once, and the top ten hold about 0.1%. CDR3 length equals 14 residues. Germline V gene data show CDR1 as SGHTA and CDR2 as FQGNSA. V was clipped by 5 bases and J by 1 base, with 11 bases between them. The sequencing input was CD4+ T cells from PBMCs. J is TRBJ2-5 and V is TRBV7-2, with a tentative D call TRBD2 (5 bases). This TCR came from a human donor in good health. The DNA of the CDR3 is TGTGCCAGCAGCCGGGGAATGGCCCAAGAGACCCAGTACTTC. It yields the protein CASSRGMAQETQYF.